The rows below give T cell receptor beta chains drawn from one sample of a study of T-cell reconstitution after alpha-beta-depleted transplantation in children. One entry per CDR3 protein results from TCRdb running MiXCR on the PCR reads. The repertoire holds a few hundred thousand distinct CDR3 sequences, with about a sixth as singletons. Specimen: PBMCs, mostly from graft donor cells, collected 360 days after TCRalphabeta/CD19-depleted stem cell transplant. The origin of the receptors is a boy under three years old who had a stem cell transplant for Wiskott-Aldrich syndrome, so the T cells may come from the graft donor. The CDR3 runs from the conserved cysteine through the conserved F or W. Fields, in order: CDR3 length, V gene, J gene, CDR3 protein.

11,TRBV5-1,TRBJ2-7,CASSLAGTIYF
14,TRBV5-1,TRBJ2-1,CASSLEGYYNEQFF
15,TRBV15,TRBJ1-4,CATSSWIGGSGKLFF
14,TRBV5-1,TRBJ2-5,CASSLGLLKETQYF
15,TRBV28,TRBJ1-6,CASSLFYSLNSPLHF
15,TRBV19,TRBJ2-1,CASSQGTSQNNEQFF
13,TRBV19,TRBJ1-1,CASKARGNTEAFF
14,TRBV12-3/TRBV12-4,TRBJ2-2,CASRASGIPGELFF
16,TRBV21-1,TRBJ2-1,CASSKVLAGGPNEQFF
19,TRBV11-2,TRBJ2-1,CASSLTKTSVNLRDNEQFF
15,TRBV24-1,TRBJ2-2,CATSDYGTSAGELFF
13,TRBV5-1,TRBJ2-7,CASSLEPSGSRNF
15,TRBV4-3,TRBJ2-2,CASTPQGANTGELFF
13,TRBV14,TRBJ1-2,CASSQGLQYGYTF
15,TRBV5-1,TRBJ2-5,CASALVGQNLETQYF
15,TRBV5-1,TRBJ2-1,CASSLSGPSYNEQFF
17,TRBV11-2,TRBJ2-4,CASSPRLGGLAKNIQYF